The entry below gives a single T cell receptor beta chain sequence along with its context. Assay: immunoSEQ multiplex PCR; the TCRdb copy retains only in-frame clones and omits some. In the table there are tens of thousands of clones, 75% to 90% of which are singletons. This sample stems from a study of OX40 agonist ivuxolimab in advanced cancers. Individuals having autoimmune disease history or systemic immunosuppression were not enrolled. Drawing of blood for sampling happened at baseline, at cycle 4 day 1, and at cycle 7 day 1. Source: CD4+ or CD8+ T cells sorted from blood, taken in a trial of the OX40 agonist ivuxolimab. The TCR sequence derives from an adult with an advanced solid tumor such as melanoma, head and neck, liver or kidney cancer.

The CDR3 spells CASSVAGTEGAQYF. CDR3 bases: TGTGCCAGCAGCGTAGCTGGAACCGAGGGGGCCCAGTACTTC. The rearrangement links TRBV9 to TRBJ2-5; D might be TRBD1 (6 bases). CDR1 is SGDLS and CDR2 is YYNGEE in the germline V gene. With 0 bases removed from V and 9 bases from J, the gap between germline ends came to 15 bases. CDR3 length: 14 residues.